The clone carrying this T cell receptor beta chain was detected only once. As yet, its antigen is unknown. These data originate in a study of shared clonotypes between healthy human individuals. Study findings and constraints: Against clonotypes common to all four donors, non-shared ones had lower generation probabilities.

CD4+ cells yielded CD45RA+ naive and CD45RA-negative memory subsets. CDR1 is SGHVS, CDR2 FNYEAQ, per germline. The CDR3 length is 13 residues. The V end lost 7 bases, the J end lost 6 bases, and 12 bases lay between the germline ends. Using around 200 ng DNA, approximately 27,000 T cell genomes, the sorted-subset replicate PCRs were run. Measured with immunoSEQ multiplex PCR; TCRdb has only the in-frame clones, and not every one. The sample comprises around 990,000 clones, roughly 80% of which are singletons, and 0.89% rests with the top ten. The receptor comes from a man aged 18 to 30 in good health. Some clones in this sample may be carry-over from other donors' samples. The J gene is TRBJ2-2, the V gene TRBV7-6, with no clear D. Sequenced material: memory CD4+ T cells from PBMCs. The subset denotes: CD45RA-negative fraction. The DNA of the CDR3 is TGTGCCAGCACCCAAGCTGGGGCCGGGGAGCTGTTTTTT. Amino acids: CASTQAGAGELFF.